The 13 T cell receptor beta chains below all came from one sample that was sequenced in a study of CD8+CD57+ T cells in acquired aplastic anemia (dated by TCRdb to the late 2010s). Sequencing was performed on an Illumina HiSeq 2000. Profiling of TCR beta VDJ combinations and CDR3 sequences used genomic DNA as the template. Clones were called with MiXCR by TCRdb after fastp trimmed the public reads at Q25, and only in-frame beta chains were retained. Identical CDR3 protein sequences are pooled into one entry, listed with their most common genes and DNA. For this sample there are about 170,000 distinct CDR3 sequences; around 60% appear just once. About 48% of the sample is held by the ten biggest clonotypes. Sample: sorted CD4+, CD8+, or CD8+CD57+ T cells (not recorded which) from PBMCs. These receptors all stem from a human donor in good health.

The chain couples TRBV7-3 to TRBJ2-6, with D maybe TRBD1 (5 bases). CDR1 is SGHTA and CDR2 is FQGTGA in the germline V gene. The CDR3 length is 16 residues. V dropped 5 bases and J dropped 4 bases, with 15 bases sitting between them. CDR3 amino acids: CASSQIQGAGANVLTF. The CDR3 coding sequence is TGTGCCAGCAGCCAAATTCAGGGCGCCGGGGCCAACGTCCTGACTTTC. Variable domain in full (rest from reference TRBV7-3 and TRBJ2-6): GAGVSQTPSNKVTEKGKYVELRCDPISGHTALYWYRQSLGQGPEFLIYFQGTGAADDSGLPNDRFFAVRPEGSVSTLKIQRTERGDSAVYLCASSQIQGAGANVLTFGAGSRLTVL.

The chain is built from TRBV10-2 and TRBJ1-3; D not resolved. V lost 6 bases, J lost 1 base, and 7 bases lay in between. Germline V CDR1 and CDR2: WSHSY, SAAADI. This CDR3 has 13 residues. The CDR3, as DNA: TGCGCCAGCAGCGTGACATCTGGAAACACCATATATTTT. Its translation: CASSVTSGNTIYF.

This clonotype was counted between two and nine times. The chain links TRBV6-1 to TRBJ1-6, with TRBD1 as a possible D gene (5 bases). Trimming took off 0 bases at V and 9 bases at J, with 9 bases between the two ends. The CDR3 loop spans 14 amino acids. Germline V gene data show CDR1 as MNHNS and CDR2 as SASEGT. In nucleotides, the CDR3 is TGTGCCAGCAGTGAAGCGCCCGGGACTTCACCCCTCCACTTT. It translates to CASSEAPGTSPLHF.

Many counts were recorded for this clonotype. The chain joins TRBV6-5 to TRBJ1-2; D is unclear. V was trimmed by 5 bases and J by 5 bases, leaving 12 bases between them. The CDR3 totals 13 residues. Germline assignment: CDR1 MNHEY and CDR2 SVGAGI. The CDR3 protein is CASSIGQTYGYTF. The CDR3 DNA reads as TGTGCCAGCAGTATAGGTCAAACTTATGGCTACACCTTC.

V gene TRBV10-2 combines with J gene TRBJ1-2, with TRBD1 matching 7 bases. The ends lost 3 bases at V and 7 bases at J; junction bases unmatched: 8. Germline CDR1 reads WSHSY; CDR2 reads SAAADI. This CDR3 has 14 residues. The CDR3 DNA is TGCGCCAGCAGTGAATTCAGGGGGTATCGTGGCTACACCTTC. This encodes CASSEFRGYRGYTF.

Relative to its sample, this clonotype is medium-sized. The chain couples TRBV2 to TRBJ2-7, with D perhaps matching TRBD2 (5 bases). This CDR3 is 12 amino acids long. Germline V gene lookup returns CDR1 SNHLY and CDR2 FYNNEI. The V end was cut by 4 bases, the J end by 3 bases, with 7 bases between. The CDR3, as DNA: TGTGCCAGCAGTGTGAGGGACTACGAGCAGTACTTC. Translating it yields CASSVRDYEQYF.

This chain connects TRBV2 to TRBJ2-5; D is possibly TRBD1 (7 bases). Matching the DNA end better, TRBJ2-7 makes the J call doubtful. This CDR3 comprises 15 residues. Germline CDR1 is SNHLY and CDR2 is FYNNEI. This chain's CDR3 is CASSEGAGGLHEQYF. CDR3 DNA sequence: TGTGCCAGCAGTGAAGGGGCAGGGGGGCTCCACGAGCAGTACTTC.

This chain uses TRBV7-3 with TRBJ1-6; no firm D call. CDR1 is SGHTA, CDR2 FQGTGA, per germline. Trimming left V 2 bases short and J 14 bases short, with 13 bases between. The CDR3 runs to 13 residues. Written as DNA, the CDR3 is TGTGCCAGCAGCTTAGACCGGACGTCAACCCTCCACTTT. This translates into CASSLDRTSTLHF. The full variable domain, rest sourced from reference TRBV7-3 and TRBJ1-6, is GAGVSQTPSNKVTEKGKYVELRCDPISGHTALYWYRQSLGQGPEFLIYFQGTGAADDSGLPNDRFFAVRPEGSVSTLKIQRTERGDSAVYLCASSLDRTSTLHFGNGTRLTVT.

For this clonotype: A much more abundant neighbour one base away suggests this may be a read error. The conserved phenylalanine or tryptophan is not found at the CDR3 terminus, so this likely reflects a read error. This sequence joins TRBV7-8 and TRBJ2-1, with 14 bases identical to TRBD2. The CDR3 is made up of 15 amino acids. Per germline, CDR1 SGHVS and CDR2 FQNEAQ. The J segment lost 10 bases and the V segment lost 5 bases, leaving 7 bases of the junction unmatched. As DNA, the CDR3 is TGTGCCAGCAGCCCTGGGACTAGCGGGAGTGAAGAGCAGTTCTCC. This codes for CASSPGTSGSEEQFS.

This chain connects TRBV19 to TRBJ2-7; TRBD2 is a possible D gene (5 bases). Looked up from germline, CDR1 is LNHDA and CDR2 is SQIVND (reference sequence). The CDR3 is 12 amino acids. Deletions cut 11 bases from V and 4 bases from J, with 15 bases between. The CDR3 region has the DNA TGTGCCGGCAGTGTTCCGGGGTACGAGCAGTACTTC. Its protein is CAGSVPGYEQYF.

This clonotype was found many times. V gene TRBV19 combines with J gene TRBJ1-1, with D maybe TRBD1 (6 bases). This CDR3 has 17 amino acids. V lost 0 bases and J lost 0, with 14 bases in between. The germline V gene has CDR1 LNHDA and CDR2 SQIVND (reference sequence). CDR3: CASSIDPWTDVNTEAFF. The CDR3 DNA is TGTGCCAGTAGTATAGATCCCTGGACAGATGTGAACACTGAAGCTTTCTTT.

This clonotype was detected many times. The chain couples TRBV2 to TRBJ1-6, with D perhaps matching TRBD1 (5 bases). This CDR3 spans 15 amino acids. CDR1 and CDR2 (germline): SNHLY, FYNNEI. V was clipped by 3 bases and J by 5 bases, with 11 bases between them. The DNA for the CDR3 is TGTGCCAGCAGTGACAGGGTGGATAATAATTCACCCCTCCACTTT. As protein: CASSDRVDNNSPLHF.

This clonotype showed up just a few times. V usage is TRBV14 and J usage is TRBJ2-3, with D possibly being TRBD1 (7 bases). Germline CDR1 SGHDN, CDR2 FVKESK. The V gene lost 3 bases and the J gene lost 4 bases, with 17 bases spanning the gap. The CDR3 extends over 16 amino acids. CDR3 in DNA: TGTGCCAGCAGCCAGGTCGCTGGAGGGGGCGCAGATACGCAGTATTTT. Its protein product is CASSQVAGGGADTQYF.